This note documents a single T cell receptor (beta chain) sequence. This clone's antigen is unknown. The record has no base qualities; no much larger clone is one base away. These data originate in a study of vaccination and CD4 T cells after COVID-19 (dated by TCRdb to 2021 to 2024). With regard to the full study: The convalescent cohort included six males and four females, with two Hispanic individuals, seven Caucasians, two Asians and one multiracial person. Control cultures received a CEFX viral epitope pool as the positive control, an HIV-1 Nef peptide pool as the negative control, or no peptide. In around 9 COVID-19 convalescent patients and a handful of infection-naive healthy vaccine recipients, researchers compared the spike-specific CD4+ TCR repertoire from before mRNA vaccination with the repertoire from after. For stimulating the cultures, overlapping spike peptide pools were used, derived from SARS-CoV-2 as well as from the common cold coronaviruses HCoV-NL63, HCoV-OC43 and HCoV-229E. Participants got two doses of the Pfizer-BioNTech BNT162b2 vaccine (n=8) or two doses of the Moderna mRNA-1273 vaccine (n=2). Post-COVID blood samples were collected from convalescent patients a median of around 100 days after diagnosis, with a range of about 30 to 161 days. Post-vaccine blood samples were collected a median of around 70 days after the second vaccine dose, ranging from about 12 to 250 days. The full study reports these points: Among convalescent patients, a median roughly 90% of the SARS-CoV-2-reactive clones seen after vaccination appeared only after vaccination, which suggests priming specific to the vaccine. In convalescent patients, nearly all vaccine-specific clones (304 of 307) were found to be mono-reactive for SARS-CoV-2 spike rather than cross-reactive with common cold coronaviruses. An increase in the median number of SARS-CoV-2-reactive clonotypes from approximately 21 after infection to 38 after vaccination was observed, but the change was not found to be significant. The study included relatively few convalescent patients and did not analyze early timepoints after natural infection.

V has 6 bases trimmed and J has 7 bases trimmed; junction bases matching no gene number 6. CDR1 and CDR2, looked up from the germline V gene, are KGHDR and SFDVKD. Taken from cysteine to phenylalanine, the CDR3 has 14 residues. Only the CDR3 portion is preserved as DNA: 42 bases, with reading frame beginning at the first base. The receptor library was made with PCR. TCR sequencing of DNA from cultured CD4+ T cells used the Oncomine TCR Beta short-read assay at the Johns Hopkins FTIC core. The QIAamp micro DNA kit was used to extract genomic DNA from the cultured CD4+ T cells. Oncomine TCR Beta libraries from cultured CD4+ T cells were pooled using unique dual indexes and sequenced on an Illumina iSeq 100. On the authors' methods: Non-productive sequences were removed, and CDR3s that did not start with C, did not end with F or W, or were shorter than 7 amino acids were discarded. Antigen-specific clonotypes were identified using the MANAFEST web application through comparison of peptide-stimulated wells with reference and other culture wells. For a clone to be called positive, the clone needed an FDR below 0.05, an odds ratio above 5, and a productive frequency above 0.1% in at least two of three replicate wells. Cross-reactive clonotypes were defined as significantly expanded in both SARS-CoV-2 spike wells and at least one common cold coronavirus spike condition. Similarity between CDR3 sequences was evaluated in R version 3.6.1 using Levenshtein distances (stringdist) and unrooted phylogenetic trees (ape). TCRdb cleaned the public reads at Q25 with fastp, built clones with MiXCR and kept in-frame beta chains. Each record represents a unique CDR3 protein, reported with the most common genes and DNA among its rows. V and J calls and clone size were set by TCRdb, not the authors. The sample contains 25,000 or so distinct CDR3 sequences, 67% of them found a single time. The top ten clones comprise about 20% of the sample.

This sample's treatment or condition label indicates: roughly 10-day PBMC culture with coronavirus spike peptide pools or control peptides (ViraFEST assay). The study used the ViraFEST assay, which expanded antigen-specific T cells with peptide pools and then identified expanded clonotypes by TCR sequencing. Negative nucleocapsid antibody tests taken both before and after vaccination confirmed that the healthy vaccine recipients had no prior SARS-CoV-2 infection. Each well held millions of PBMCs cultured in IMDM containing about 5% human AB serum and approximately 9.8 IU/ml IL-2, with around 9.7 ug/ml peptide pools added. On days 3 and 7, half of the culture medium was replaced with fresh IL-2-containing medium. After nine to eleven days of culture, CD4+ T cells were isolated by negative selection with the EasySep CD4+ T cell isolation kit. PBMCs were separated from whole blood using Ficoll-Paque Plus gradient centrifugation and then either used fresh or cryopreserved at -140C. In general, triplicate wells were set up for every culture condition.

This TCR was recovered from a human donor who received a COVID-19 vaccine. Sequenced material: CD4+ T cells from blood, cultured in vitro, taken after SARS-CoV-2 vaccination. The chain links TRBV24-1 with TRBJ2-2; TRBD1 lines up with 8 middle nucleotides. This receptor has the CDR3 CATSRAGGNGELFF. The DNA sequence is as follows: TGTGCCACCAGTAGGGCAGGGGGCAACGGGGAGCTGTTTTTT.